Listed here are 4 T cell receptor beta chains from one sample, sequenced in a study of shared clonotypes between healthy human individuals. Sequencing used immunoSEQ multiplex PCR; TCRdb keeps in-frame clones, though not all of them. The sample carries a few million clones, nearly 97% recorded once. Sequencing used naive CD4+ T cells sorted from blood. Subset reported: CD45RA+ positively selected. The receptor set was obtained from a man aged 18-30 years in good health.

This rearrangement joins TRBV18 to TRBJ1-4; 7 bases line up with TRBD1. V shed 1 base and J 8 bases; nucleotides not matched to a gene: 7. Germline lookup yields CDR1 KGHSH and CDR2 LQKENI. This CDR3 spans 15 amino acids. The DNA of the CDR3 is TGTGCCAGCTCACCACAGACAGGGAAGGCGGAAAAACTGTTTTTT. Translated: CASSPQTGKAEKLFF.

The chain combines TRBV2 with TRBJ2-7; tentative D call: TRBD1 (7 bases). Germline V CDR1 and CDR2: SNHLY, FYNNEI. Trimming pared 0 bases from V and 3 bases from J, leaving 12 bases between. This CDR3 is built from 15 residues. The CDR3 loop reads CASSEASGGYYEQYF. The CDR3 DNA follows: TGTGCCAGCAGTGAAGCCTCAGGGGGGTACTACGAGCAGTACTTC.

Here the CDR3 DNA reads TGTGCCAGCAGTTTAGGGCAGACCTACGAGCAGTACTTC. This translates into CASSLGQTYEQYF. This chain joins TRBV28 and TRBJ2-7; no clear D gene. Germline CDR1 reads MDHEN; CDR2 reads SYDVKM. This CDR3 is built from 13 residues. Trimming left V 2 bases short and J 2 bases short, with 7 bases between.

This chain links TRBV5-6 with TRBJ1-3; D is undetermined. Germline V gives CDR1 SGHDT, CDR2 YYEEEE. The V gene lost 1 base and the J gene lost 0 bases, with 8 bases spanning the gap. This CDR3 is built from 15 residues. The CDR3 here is CASSLMGSSGNTIYF. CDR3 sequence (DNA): TGTGCCAGCAGCTTGATGGGCAGCTCTGGAAACACCATATATTTT.